This T cell receptor (beta chain) was documented in a study of OX40 agonist ivuxolimab in advanced cancers. Between the trimmed V and J ends, which lost 1 base and 0 bases, there was a span of 9 bases. The CDR3 is 16 amino acids. CDR1 KGHSH and CDR2 LQKENI come from the germline V gene. Measured with immunoSEQ multiplex PCR; TCRdb has only the in-frame clones, and not every one. The table includes roughly 20,000 clones, roughly 82% detected once. This sequence joins TRBV18 and TRBJ1-4; D remains ambiguous. Sequencing used CD4+ or CD8+ T cells sorted from blood, obtained in a trial of the OX40 agonist ivuxolimab. This sequence originates from an adult with an advanced solid tumor such as melanoma, head and neck, liver or kidney cancer. CDR3 sequence: CASSPQTTATNEKLFF. CDR3 coding DNA: TGTGCCAGCTCACCACAGACAACCGCAACTAATGAAAAACTGTTTTTT.